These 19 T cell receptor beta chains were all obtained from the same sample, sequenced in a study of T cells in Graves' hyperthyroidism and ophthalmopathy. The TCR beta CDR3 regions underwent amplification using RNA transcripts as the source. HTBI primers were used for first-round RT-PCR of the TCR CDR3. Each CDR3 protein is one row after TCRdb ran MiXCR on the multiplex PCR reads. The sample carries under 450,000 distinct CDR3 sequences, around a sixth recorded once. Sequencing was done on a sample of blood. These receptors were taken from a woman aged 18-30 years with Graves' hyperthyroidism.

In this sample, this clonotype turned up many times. The CDR3 DNA reads TGCGCCAGCAGCTTGGACGGGAGGGCCCAGAAGACCCAGTACTTC. Its protein product is CASSLDGRAQKTQYF. The chain is built from TRBV5-1 and TRBJ2-5; the match to TRBD2 covers 8 bases. Germline CDR1 reads SGHRS; CDR2 reads YFSETQ. Trimming cost V 0 bases and J 6 bases; bases outside gene matches: 7. The CDR3 length is 15 residues.

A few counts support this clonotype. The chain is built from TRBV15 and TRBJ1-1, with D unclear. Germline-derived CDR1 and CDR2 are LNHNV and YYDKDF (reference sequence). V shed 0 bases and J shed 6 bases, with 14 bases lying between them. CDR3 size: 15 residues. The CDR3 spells CATSRDPPRSAEAFF. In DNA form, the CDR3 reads TGTGCCACCAGCAGAGATCCCCCCAGGTCGGCTGAAGCTTTCTTT.

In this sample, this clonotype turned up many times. The CDR3 loop is CASSPGRRESGNTIYF. Written as DNA, the CDR3 is TGTGCCAGCAGCCCGGGGCGGCGGGAGTCTGGAAACACCATATATTTT. The chain recombines TRBV12-3 or TRBV12-4 with TRBJ1-3; D perhaps matches TRBD1 (5 bases). CDR3 size: 16 residues. Trimming removed 6 bases from V and 1 base from J, with 16 bases in between.

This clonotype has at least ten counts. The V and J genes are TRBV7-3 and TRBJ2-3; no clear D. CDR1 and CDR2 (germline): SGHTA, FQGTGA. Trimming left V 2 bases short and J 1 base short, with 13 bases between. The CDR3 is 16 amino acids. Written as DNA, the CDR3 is TGTGCCAGCAGCTTACATCCCGCAGTGGGCACAGATACGCAGTATTTT. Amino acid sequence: CASSLHPAVGTDTQYF.

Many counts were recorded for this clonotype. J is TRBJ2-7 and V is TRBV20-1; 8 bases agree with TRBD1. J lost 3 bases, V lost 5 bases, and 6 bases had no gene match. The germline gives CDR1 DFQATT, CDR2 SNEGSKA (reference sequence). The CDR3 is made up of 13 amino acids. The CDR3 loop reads CSAVGQGLYEQYF. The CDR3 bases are TGCAGTGCTGTCGGACAGGGACTCTACGAGCAGTACTTC.

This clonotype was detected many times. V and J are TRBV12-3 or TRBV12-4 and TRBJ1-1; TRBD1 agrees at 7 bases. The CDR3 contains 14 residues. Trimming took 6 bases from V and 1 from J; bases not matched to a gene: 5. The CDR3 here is CASRPTGANTEAFF. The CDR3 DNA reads TGTGCCAGCAGGCCAACAGGGGCGAACACTGAAGCTTTCTTT.

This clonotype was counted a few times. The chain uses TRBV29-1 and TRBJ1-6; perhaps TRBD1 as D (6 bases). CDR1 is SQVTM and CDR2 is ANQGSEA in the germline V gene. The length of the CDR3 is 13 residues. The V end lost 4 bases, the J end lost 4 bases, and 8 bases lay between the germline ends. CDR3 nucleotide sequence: TGCAGCGTTGGCGACAGGTATAATTCACCCCTCCACTTT. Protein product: CSVGDRYNSPLHF.

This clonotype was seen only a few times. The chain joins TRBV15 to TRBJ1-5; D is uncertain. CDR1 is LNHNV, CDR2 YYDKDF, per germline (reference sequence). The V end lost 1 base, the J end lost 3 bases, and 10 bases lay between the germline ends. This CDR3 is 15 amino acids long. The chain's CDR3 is CATSRVGQNNQPQHF. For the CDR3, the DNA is TGTGCCACCAGCAGAGTTGGGCAGAACAATCAGCCCCAGCATTTT.

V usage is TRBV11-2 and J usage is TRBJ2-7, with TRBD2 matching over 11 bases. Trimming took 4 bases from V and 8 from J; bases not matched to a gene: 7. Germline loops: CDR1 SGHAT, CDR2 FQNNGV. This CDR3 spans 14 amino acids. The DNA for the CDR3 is TGTGCCAGCAGCTCTCTAGCGGGGGGTAAAAAGCAGTACTTC. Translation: CASSSLAGGKKQYF.

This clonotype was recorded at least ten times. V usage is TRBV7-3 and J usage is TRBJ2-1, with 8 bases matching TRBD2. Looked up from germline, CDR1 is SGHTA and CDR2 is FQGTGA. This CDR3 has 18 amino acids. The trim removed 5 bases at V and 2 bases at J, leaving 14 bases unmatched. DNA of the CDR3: TGTGCCAGCAGCCCCCGCCCCCTAGCGGGTCGAACCTACAATGAGCAGTTCTTC. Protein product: CASSPRPLAGRTYNEQFF. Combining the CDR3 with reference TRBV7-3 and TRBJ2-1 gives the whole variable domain GAGVSQTPSNKVTEKGKYVELRCDPISGHTALYWYRQSLGQGPEFLIYFQGTGAADDSGLPNDRFFAVRPEGSVSTLKIQRTERGDSAVYLCASSPRPLAGRTYNEQFFGPGTRLTVL.

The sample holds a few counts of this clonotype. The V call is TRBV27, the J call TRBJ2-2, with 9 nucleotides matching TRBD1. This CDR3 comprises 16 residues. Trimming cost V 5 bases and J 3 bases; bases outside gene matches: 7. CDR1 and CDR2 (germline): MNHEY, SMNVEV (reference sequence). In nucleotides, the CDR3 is TGTGCCAGCAGTGTTACAGGGGGCAAGGACACCGGGGAGCTGTTTTTT. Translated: CASSVTGGKDTGELFF.

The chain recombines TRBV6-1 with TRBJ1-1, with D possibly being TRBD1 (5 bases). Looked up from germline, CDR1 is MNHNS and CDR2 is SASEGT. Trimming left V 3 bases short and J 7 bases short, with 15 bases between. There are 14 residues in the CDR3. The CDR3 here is CASSDPLDGGEAFF. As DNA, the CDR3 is TGTGCCAGCAGTGATCCTCTTGACGGGGGTGAAGCTTTCTTT.

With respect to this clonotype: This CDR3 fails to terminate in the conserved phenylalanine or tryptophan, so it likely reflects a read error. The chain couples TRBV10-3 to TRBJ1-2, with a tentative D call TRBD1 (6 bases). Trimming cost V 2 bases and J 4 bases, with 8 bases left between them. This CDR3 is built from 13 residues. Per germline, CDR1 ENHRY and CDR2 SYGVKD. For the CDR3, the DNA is TGTGCCATCAGTGAGGACAGGTCCTATGGCTACACCTCC. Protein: CAISEDRSYGYTS.

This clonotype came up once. The CDR3 coding sequence is TGTGCCAGCAGAGGACTAGCTGGATATGAGCAGTTCTTC. Protein product: CASRGLAGYEQFF. This chain uses TRBV3-2 with TRBJ2-1; TRBD2, the table's D call, lacks a check against the DNA. TRBV3-2 is tagged as a pseudogene. There are 13 residues in the CDR3.

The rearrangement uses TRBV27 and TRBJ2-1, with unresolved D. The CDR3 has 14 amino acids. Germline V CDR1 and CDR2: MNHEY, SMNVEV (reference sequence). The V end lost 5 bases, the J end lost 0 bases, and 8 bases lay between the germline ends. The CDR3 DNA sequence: TGTGCCAGCAGTCCCTTCAGCTCCTACAATGAGCAGTTCTTC. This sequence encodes CASSPFSSYNEQFF.

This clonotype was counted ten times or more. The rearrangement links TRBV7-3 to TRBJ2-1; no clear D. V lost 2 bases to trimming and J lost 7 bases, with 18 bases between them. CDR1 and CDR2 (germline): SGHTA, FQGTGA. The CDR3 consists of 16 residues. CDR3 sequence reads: CASSLDGAGTPNEQFF. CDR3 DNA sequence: TGTGCCAGCAGCTTAGACGGAGCCGGAACCCCTAATGAGCAGTTCTTC.

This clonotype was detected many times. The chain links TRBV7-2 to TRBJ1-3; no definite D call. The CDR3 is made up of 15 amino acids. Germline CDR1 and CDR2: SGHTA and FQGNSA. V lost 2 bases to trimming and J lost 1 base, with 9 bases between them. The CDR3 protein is CASSLKPGSGNTIYF. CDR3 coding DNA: TGTGCCAGCAGCTTAAAGCCCGGATCTGGAAACACCATATATTTT.

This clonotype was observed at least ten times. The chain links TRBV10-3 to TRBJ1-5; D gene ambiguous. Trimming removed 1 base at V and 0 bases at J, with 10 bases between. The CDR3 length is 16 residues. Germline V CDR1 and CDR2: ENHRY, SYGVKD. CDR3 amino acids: CAISEFPSYSNQPQHF. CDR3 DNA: TGTGCCATCAGTGAGTTCCCGTCTTATAGCAATCAGCCCCAGCATTTT.

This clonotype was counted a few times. This CDR3 is CASTYRDIKETQYF. The CDR3, as DNA: TGCGCCAGCACGTACCGGGACATTAAAGAGACCCAGTACTTC. The chain is built from TRBV5-1 and TRBJ2-5, with D possibly being TRBD1 (6 bases). The CDR3 is made up of 14 amino acids. The V end was cut by 6 bases, the J end by 3 bases, with 15 bases between. Germline values: CDR1 SGHRS, CDR2 YFSETQ.